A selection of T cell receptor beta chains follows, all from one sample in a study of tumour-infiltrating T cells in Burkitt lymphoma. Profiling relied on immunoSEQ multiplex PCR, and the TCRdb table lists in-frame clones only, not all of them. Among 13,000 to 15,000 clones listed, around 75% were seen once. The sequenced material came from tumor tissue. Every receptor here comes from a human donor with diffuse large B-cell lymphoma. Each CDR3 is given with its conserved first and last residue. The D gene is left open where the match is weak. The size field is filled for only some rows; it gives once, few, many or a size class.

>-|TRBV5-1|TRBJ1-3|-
CASSLAEGRLAARNTIYF
TGCGCCAGCAGCTTGGCCGAGGGACGACTTGCGGCCAGAAACACCATATATTTT
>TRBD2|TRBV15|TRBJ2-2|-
CATSTPGGAGELFF
TGTGCCACCAGCACTCCCGGGGGGGCCGGGGAGCTGTTTTTT
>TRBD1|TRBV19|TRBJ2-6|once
CASSLSHRGAGANVLTF
TGTGCCAGTAGTCTTTCCCACAGGGGCGCTGGGGCCAACGTCCTGACTTTC
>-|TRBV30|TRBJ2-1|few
CAWGVGHEQFF
TGTGCCTGGGGTGTAGGACATGAGCAGTTCTTC
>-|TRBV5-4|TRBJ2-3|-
CASSPPNRADTQYF
TGTGCCAGCAGCCCACCGAACAGGGCAGATACGCAGTATTTT
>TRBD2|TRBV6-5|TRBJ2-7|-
CASSYGPGGYEQYF
TGTGCCAGCAGTTACGGTCCGGGGGGCTACGAGCAGTACTTC
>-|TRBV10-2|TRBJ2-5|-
CAISPRGSASETQYF
TGCGCCATCAGTCCCAGGGGTTCTGCCTCAGAAACCCAGTACTTC
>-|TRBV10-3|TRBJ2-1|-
CAISIRGSNNEQFF
TGTGCCATCAGTATACGGGGTTCAAACAATGAGCAGTTCTTC
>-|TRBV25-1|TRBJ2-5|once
CASSIQGWETQYF
TGTGCCAGCAGTATACAGGGTTGGGAGACCCAGTACTTC
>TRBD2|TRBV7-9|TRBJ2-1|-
CASSLPRTSGYNEQFF
TGTGCCAGCAGCTTACCGAGGACTAGCGGATACAATGAGCAGTTCTTC